These 20 T cell receptor beta chains came from one sample sequenced in a study of T cells in Graves' hyperthyroidism and ophthalmopathy. Amplification of TCR beta CDR3 regions was performed using RNA transcripts as template. HTBI primers were employed in a first-round RT-PCR of the TCR CDR3. Via MiXCR, TCRdb re-called the multiplex PCR reads, giving one row per CDR3 protein. The table records about 410,000 distinct CDR3 sequences, roughly 14% of them present only once. Source material: blood. These receptors were collected from a man aged 18 to 29 with Graves' ophthalmopathy.

This clonotype was detected many times. The rearrangement links TRBV28 to TRBJ2-3; D ambiguous. Trimming took off 3 bases at V and 0 bases at J, with 10 bases between the two ends. Per the germline V gene, CDR1 is MDHEN and CDR2 is SYDVKM. This CDR3 comprises 15 residues. CDR3 in DNA: TGTGCCAGCAGTTTTCTTATTCCTAGCACAGATACGCAGTATTTT. It yields the protein CASSFLIPSTDTQYF.

This clonotype was detected ten times or more. This chain connects TRBV7-2 to TRBJ1-2, with a weak D call TRBD1 (5 bases). Looked up from germline, CDR1 is SGHTA and CDR2 is FQGNSA. The CDR3 has 16 amino acids. Trimming stripped 5 bases from V and 7 bases from J, with 23 bases between. The CDR3 region has the DNA TGTGCCAGCAGCCCACATCAGGGCCTGGCAGTCGGTGGCTACACCTTC. Its translation is CASSPHQGLAVGGYTF.

This clonotype was picked up many times. The genes are TRBV12-3 or TRBV12-4 and TRBJ2-7, with TRBD2 as a possible D gene (5 bases). V was cut by 7 bases and J by 6 bases, with 13 bases left in between. This CDR3 comprises 12 residues. CDR3 DNA: TGTGCCAGCACCTCCGTCGGAGGCGAGCAGTACTTC. It codes for CASTSVGGEQYF.

This clonotype occurred many times. V gene TRBV4-1 combines with J gene TRBJ2-5; D gene ambiguous. Germline CDR1 MGHRA, CDR2 YSYEKL. Trimming removed 4 bases at V and 5 bases at J, with 11 bases between. This CDR3 is 13 amino acids long. The CDR3 DNA is TGCGCCAGCAGCCCTATCGCGGACGAGACCCAGTACTTC. Protein: CASSPIADETQYF.

Written as DNA, the CDR3 is TGTGCCAGCAGTGAAAAATCGTGGGGGGGGACTGAAGCTTTCTTT. Translated: CASSEKSWGGTEAFF. J is TRBJ1-1 and V is TRBV6-1; weak D call: TRBD1 (5 bases). The CDR3 has 15 amino acids. Germline loops: CDR1 MNHNS, CDR2 SASEGT. Between the trimmed V and J ends, which lost 2 bases and 5 bases, there was a span of 15 bases.

This clonotype came up many times. This chain connects TRBV6-1 to TRBJ2-1, with D maybe TRBD1 (6 bases). The ends were cut back, 10 bases at V and 2 bases at J, with 15 bases in the middle. Germline values: CDR1 MNHNS, CDR2 SASEGT. The CDR3 extends over 14 amino acids. The CDR3 DNA sequence: TGTGCCACCATGACAGGTCTGGCCTACAATGAGCAGTTCTTC. Amino acid sequence: CATMTGLAYNEQFF.

This clonotype was found many times. CDR3 sequence reads: CASSAAPRGTDGNQPQHF. The CDR3 DNA sequence: TGTGCCAGCAGTGCCGCCCCCAGGGGGACAGATGGCAATCAGCCCCAGCATTTT. V is TRBV2 and J is TRBJ1-5; 7 bases agree with TRBD1. The V segment lost 4 bases and the J segment 2 bases; nucleotides outside the gene matches: 14. CDR3 size: 18 residues. CDR1 is SNHLY, CDR2 FYNNEI, per germline.

This clonotype was detected only a few times. The chain couples TRBV9 to TRBJ1-2; D gene unclear. Germline V CDR1 and CDR2: SGDLS, YYNGEE. The V end was cut by 6 bases, the J end by 3 bases, with 9 bases between. The CDR3 contains 12 residues. CDR3 coding DNA: TGTGCCAGCATTGGGTCCCACTATGGCTACACCTTC. Translating it yields CASIGSHYGYTF.

This clonotype has a count of ten or more. The chain has TRBV2 and TRBJ2-3, with TRBD2 matching over 8 bases. Germline V gene data show CDR1 as SNHLY and CDR2 as FYNNEI. The CDR3 covers 15 residues. Losses at the gene ends were 9 bases for V and 1 base for J; bases not matched to a gene: 9. In DNA, the CDR3 is TGTGCCAGTTCCCCCGGGGGGGCCGGCACAGATACGCAGTATTTT. As protein: CASSPGGAGTDTQYF.

This clonotype was seen more than once but under ten times. A read error may explain this, as a much larger clone is one base away. V usage is TRBV7-9 and J usage is TRBJ2-3, with D maybe TRBD1 (5 bases). CDR3 size: 15 residues. The germline CDR1 and CDR2 sequences are SEHNR and FQNEAQ (reference sequence). CDR3: CASSEPTVSTDTRYF. CDR3 nucleotides: TGTGCCAGCAGCGAACCGACAGTTAGCACAGATACGCGGTATTTT.

This clonotype was counted a few times. The chain recombines TRBV15 with TRBJ2-5; TRBD2 might be the D (6 bases). The CDR3 is 16 residues long. Germline lookup yields CDR1 LNHNV and CDR2 YYDKDF (reference sequence). Trimming shortened V by 5 bases and J by 3 bases, and 19 bases separated the two germline ends. In DNA, the CDR3 is TGTGCCACCAGCCCATCCCCGCCGGGAGTAGAAGAGACCCAGTACTTC. Protein: CATSPSPPGVEETQYF.

CDR3 residues: CATGTGRNEQYF. CDR3 bases: TGTGCCACAGGGACAGGGAGAAACGAGCAGTACTTC. This chain links TRBV27 with TRBJ2-7, with TRBD1 identical over 9 bases. The CDR3 contains 12 residues. Germline V gives CDR1 MNHEY, CDR2 SMNVEV (reference sequence). V gave up 10 bases and J gave up 5 bases; unmatched junction bases: 6.

This clonotype was seen at least ten times. The chain carries TRBV29-1 and TRBJ1-1, with D unresolved. Germline CDR1 reads SQVTM; CDR2 reads ANQGSEA. The CDR3 is made up of 14 amino acids. Trimming pared 7 bases from V and 3 bases from J, leaving 18 bases between. The CDR3: CSAEADGMHTEAFF. The CDR3 coding sequence is TGCAGCGCCGAGGCCGACGGTATGCACACTGAAGCTTTCTTT.

This clonotype was picked up one time. The chain carries TRBV7-8 and TRBJ2-3; TRBD2 matches at 14 bases. After removal of 4 bases from V and 4 bases from J, the junction contained 1 base not matched to a gene. CDR1 and CDR2 from the germline V gene are SGHVS and FQNEAQ. This CDR3 has 15 residues. Here the CDR3 reads CASSWGLAGADTQYF. For the CDR3, the DNA is TGTGCCAGCAGCTGGGGACTAGCGGGAGCAGATACGCAGTATTTT.

Many counts were recorded for this clonotype. The V and J genes are TRBV6-5 and TRBJ2-7; D remains unclear. Trimming removed 0 bases from V and 3 bases from J, with 6 bases in between. The CDR3 is made up of 13 amino acids. CDR1 is MNHEY, CDR2 SVGAGI, per germline. CDR3 amino acids: CASSYSGNYEQYF. CDR3 nucleotides: TGTGCCAGCAGTTACTCGGGAAACTACGAGCAGTACTTC.

The chain has TRBV18 and TRBJ2-5; either TRBD1 or TRBD2 may supply D (5 bases each). V gave up 3 bases and J gave up 2 bases, with 19 bases separating them. CDR3 length equals 17 residues. Germline values: CDR1 KGHSH, CDR2 LQKENI. The CDR3 coding sequence is TGTGCCAGCTCACCCGGACCCGGGACGGCTGAGCAAGAGACCCAGTACTTC. Its protein is CASSPGPGTAEQETQYF.

The table lists this clonotype with a count of one. The V call is TRBV6-5, the J call TRBJ2-5; 11 nucleotides match TRBD2. After removal of 2 bases from V and 5 bases from J, the junction contained 10 bases not matched to a gene. Per germline, CDR1 MNHEY and CDR2 SVGAGI. The length of the CDR3 is 17 residues. In nucleotides, the CDR3 is TGTGCCAGCAGTTACGTCCTTCTAGCGGGAGGTTCTGAGACCCAGTACTTC. Translated: CASSYVLLAGGSETQYF.

This clonotype was observed many times. The chain has TRBV10-1 and TRBJ1-1; 9 nucleotides align to TRBD1. The CDR3 contains 14 residues. Germline V gene sequence: CDR1 WNHNN, CDR2 SYGVQD (reference sequence). Trimming at V came to 4 bases and at J to 4 bases, leaving 4 bases not matched to a gene. CDR3 in amino acids: CASSGDREVTEAFF. CDR3 sequence (DNA): TGCGCCAGCAGTGGGGACAGGGAGGTCACTGAAGCTTTCTTT.

In its sample, this clonotype was seen many times. This chain connects TRBV12-3 or TRBV12-4 to TRBJ1-5; TRBD1 matches 10 bases. The CDR3 spans 14 residues. J was trimmed by 2 bases and V by 8 bases; bases with no gene match: 3. CDR3: CASCGQGGNQPQHF. The CDR3 DNA is TGTGCCAGCTGTGGACAGGGGGGCAATCAGCCCCAGCATTTT.

The table lists this clonotype with a few counts. The J gene is TRBJ2-3, the V gene TRBV19; a weak D match, TRBD2 (5 bases). CDR1 LNHDA and CDR2 SQIVND come from the germline V gene (reference sequence). This CDR3 has 17 residues. Trimming removed 3 bases from V and 2 bases from J, with 18 bases in between. The CDR3 reads CASSMTERPWDTDTQYF. DNA for the CDR3: TGTGCCAGTAGTATGACCGAGCGGCCCTGGGACACAGATACGCAGTATTTT.